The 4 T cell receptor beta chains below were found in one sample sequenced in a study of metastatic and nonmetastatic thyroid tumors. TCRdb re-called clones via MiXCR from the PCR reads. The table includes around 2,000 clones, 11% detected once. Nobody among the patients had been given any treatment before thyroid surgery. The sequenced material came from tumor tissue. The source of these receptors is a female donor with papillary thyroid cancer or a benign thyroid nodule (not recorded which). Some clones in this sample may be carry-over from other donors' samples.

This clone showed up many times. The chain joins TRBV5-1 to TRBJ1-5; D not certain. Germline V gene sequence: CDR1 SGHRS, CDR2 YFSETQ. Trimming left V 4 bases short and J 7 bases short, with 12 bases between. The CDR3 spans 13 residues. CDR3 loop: CASSPEGLQPQHF. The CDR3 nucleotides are TGCGCCAGCAGCCCGGAGGGTCTCCAGCCCCAGCATTTT.

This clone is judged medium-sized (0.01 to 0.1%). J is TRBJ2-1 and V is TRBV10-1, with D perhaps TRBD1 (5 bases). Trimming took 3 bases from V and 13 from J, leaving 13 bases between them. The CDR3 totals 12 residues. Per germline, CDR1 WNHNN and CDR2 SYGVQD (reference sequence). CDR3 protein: CASSDREQPQFF. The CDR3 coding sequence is TGCGCCAGCAGTGACAGGGAACAGCCCCAGTTCTTC.

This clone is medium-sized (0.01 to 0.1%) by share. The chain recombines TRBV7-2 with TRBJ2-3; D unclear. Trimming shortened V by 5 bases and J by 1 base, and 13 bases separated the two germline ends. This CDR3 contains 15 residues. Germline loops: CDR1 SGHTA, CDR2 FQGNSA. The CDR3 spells CASSLEYLRTDTQYF. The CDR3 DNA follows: TGTGCCAGCAGCCTAGAGTACTTACGCACAGATACGCAGTATTTT. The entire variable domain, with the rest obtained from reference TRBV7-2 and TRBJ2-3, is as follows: GAGVSQSPSNKVTEKGKDVELRCDPISGHTALYWYRQSLGQGLEFLIYFQGNSAPDKSGLPSDRFSAERTGGSVSTLTIQRTQQEDSAVYLCASSLEYLRTDTQYFGPGTRLTVL.

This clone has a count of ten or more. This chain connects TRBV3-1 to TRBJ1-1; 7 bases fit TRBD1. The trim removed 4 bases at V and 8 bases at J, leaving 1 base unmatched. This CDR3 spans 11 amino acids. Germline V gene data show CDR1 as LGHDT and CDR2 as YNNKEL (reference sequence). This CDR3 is CASSLTGEAFF. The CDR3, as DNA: TGTGCCAGCAGCCTGACAGGGGAAGCTTTCTTT.